The 27 T cell receptor beta chains below were found in one sample sequenced in a study of T cell repertoires in cytomegalovirus infection. TCRdb reanalysed the reads using MiXCR and keeps one entry per CDR3 protein. This repertoire shows more than 200,000 distinct CDR3 sequences, approximately 9% found once; its top ten account for approximately 16%. The sequenced sample consisted of PBMCs. All receptors derive from a human donor in good health (CMV status not recorded). Some clones in this sample may be carry-over from other donors' samples.

In this sample, this clonotype turned up a few times. This chain joins TRBV5-5 and TRBJ2-1; 7 bases agree with TRBD1. The CDR3 covers 16 residues. Germline CDR1 SGHKS, CDR2 YYEKEE (reference sequence). Losses at the gene ends were 3 bases for V and 2 bases for J; bases not matched to a gene: 8. The CDR3 sequence: CASSSDRDPTYNEQFF. The DNA for the CDR3 is TGTGCCAGCAGCTCCGACAGGGATCCCACCTACAATGAGCAGTTCTTC.

Notes on this clonotype: One base away lies a much larger clone, so this may be a sequencing read error. The chain joins TRBV6-6 to TRBJ1-1; no definite D call. The CDR3 is made up of 13 amino acids. CDR1 and CDR2 from the germline V gene are MNHNY and SVGAGI (reference sequence). CDR3 loop: CTSTERGERGAFF. CDR3 nucleotides: TGTACCAGCACCGAACGGGGAGAGAGAGGAGCTTTCTTT.

This clonotype was detected many times. V usage is TRBV7-6 and J usage is TRBJ1-4; D is uncertain. This CDR3 is built from 15 residues. Trimming left V 5 bases short and J 3 bases short, with 13 bases between. Germline values: CDR1 SGHVS, CDR2 FNYEAQ. CDR3 DNA sequence: TGTGCCAGCAGCGGGAAGGGAGTACCTAATGAAAAACTGTTTTTT. It yields the protein CASSGKGVPNEKLFF.

This clonotype was counted at least ten times. The rearrangement joins TRBV24-1 to TRBJ2-3; 8 bases match TRBD1. Germline CDR1 and CDR2: KGHDR and SFDVKD. The V segment lost 3 bases and the J segment 4 bases; nucleotides outside the gene matches: 5. The CDR3 totals 15 residues. The CDR3 region is CATSDRTGMADTQYF. The CDR3 DNA sequence: TGTGCCACCAGTGATCGGACAGGGATGGCAGATACGCAGTATTTT.

This clonotype was counted between two and nine times. The gene calls are TRBV20-1 and TRBJ2-7; a weak D match, TRBD1 (6 bases). V was shortened by 6 bases and J by 3 bases, with 12 bases between the two germline ends. The CDR3 has 12 amino acids. Germline V CDR1 and CDR2: DFQATT, SNEGSKA (reference sequence). The CDR3 nucleotides are TGCAGTGCCAGGGGTGCGGGCTACGAGCAGTACTTC. Protein: CSARGAGYEQYF.

The chain uses TRBV7-9 and TRBJ2-1, with a possible D match to TRBD2 (6 bases). CDR1 SEHNR and CDR2 FQNEAQ come from the germline V gene (reference sequence). Trimming removed 1 base at V and 9 bases at J, with 16 bases between. The CDR3 extends over 15 amino acids. CDR3: CASSLVTGTSSEQFF. The CDR3 region has the DNA TGTGCCAGCAGCTTAGTGACCGGGACTTCCAGTGAGCAGTTCTTC.

This clonotype came up many times. This chain joins TRBV11-3 and TRBJ1-2; no definite D call. Trimming pared 5 bases from V and 7 bases from J, leaving 11 bases between. The length of the CDR3 is 12 residues. CDR1 is SGHNT and CDR2 is YENEEA in the germline V gene. CDR3 residues: CASSRSLSGYTF. The DNA of the CDR3 is TGTGCCAGCAGCCGCAGTTTGAGTGGCTACACCTTC.

At least ten counts were recorded for this clonotype. The chain joins TRBV19 to TRBJ1-4; D is undetermined. This CDR3 has 15 residues. Trimming removed 4 bases at V and 8 bases at J, with 17 bases between. Germline lookup yields CDR1 LNHDA and CDR2 SQIVND (reference sequence). CDR3 DNA sequence: TGTGCCAGTAGTACCCCGGGGAGGGCACACGAAAAACTGTTTTTT. It translates to CASSTPGRAHEKLFF. Supplemented by reference TRBV19 and TRBJ1-4, the full variable domain reads DGGITQSPKYLFRKEGQNVTLSCEQNLNHDAMYWYRQDPGQGLRLIYYSQIVNDFQKGDIAEGYSVSREKKESFPLTVTSAQKNPTAFYLCASSTPGRAHEKLFFGSGTQLSVL.

This clonotype was picked up many times. V and J are TRBV10-3 and TRBJ2-1; D is perhaps TRBD2 (6 bases). Germline V gives CDR1 ENHRY, CDR2 SYGVKD. Trimming removed 6 bases at V and 5 bases at J, with 14 bases between. There are 14 residues in the CDR3. The CDR3 loop is CAIRSGVENNEQFF. CDR3 bases: TGTGCCATCAGATCGGGGGTGGAGAACAATGAGCAGTTCTTC.

V and J are TRBV29-1 and TRBJ2-7; 9 bases map to TRBD1. Germline lookup yields CDR1 SQVTM and CDR2 ANQGSEA. J lost 6 bases, V lost 6 bases, and 9 bases had no gene match. The CDR3 has 13 residues. As DNA, the CDR3 is TGCAGCGTCGAGACAGGGGGAACAGCCGAGCAGTACTTC. It is translated as CSVETGGTAEQYF.

This clonotype was counted ten times or more. V is TRBV7-2 and J is TRBJ1-2, with 7 bases lining up with TRBD1. Per the germline V gene, CDR1 is SGHTA and CDR2 is FQGNSA. The CDR3 consists of 15 residues. Losses at the gene ends were 5 bases for V and 3 bases for J; bases not matched to a gene: 9. CDR3 nucleotide sequence: TGTGCCAGCAGCCTCGTAGGAGGGGGCGACTATGGCTACACCTTC. Its protein product is CASSLVGGGDYGYTF.

This chain joins TRBV7-2 and TRBJ2-2; tentatively, D is TRBD1 (6 bases). Germline V lookup: CDR1 SGHTA, CDR2 FQGNSA. Between the trimmed V and J ends, which lost 3 bases and 6 bases, there was a span of 8 bases. This CDR3 has 13 residues. CDR3 DNA sequence: TGTGCCAGCAGCTTTGCAGGGGCCGGGGAGCTGTTTTTT. This sequence encodes CASSFAGAGELFF.

In this sample, this clonotype turned up many times. The J gene is TRBJ2-1, the V gene TRBV6-5; tentatively, D is TRBD1 (6 bases). Trimming shortened V by 0 bases and J by 5 bases, and 17 bases separated the two germline ends. The CDR3 has 17 amino acids. The germline CDR1 and CDR2 sequences are MNHEY and SVGAGI. This chain's CDR3 is CASSYSVHRELDNEQFF. Written as DNA, the CDR3 is TGTGCCAGCAGTTACTCAGTCCACAGGGAATTGGACAATGAGCAGTTCTTC.

This clonotype was seen ten or more times. This chain joins TRBV7-2 and TRBJ2-6; TRBD2 is a possible D gene (6 bases). The CDR3 length is 18 residues. V was cut by 5 bases and J by 0 bases, with 17 bases left in between. Germline assignment: CDR1 SGHTA and CDR2 FQGNSA. The CDR3 DNA is TGTGCCAGCAGCCCCATTGTTGGAGGGCTCTCTGGGGCCAACGTCCTGACTTTC. Residues: CASSPIVGGLSGANVLTF.

This clonotype has at least ten counts. CDR3 protein: CASSFWGGQEDSGNTIYF. DNA for the CDR3: TGTGCCAGCAGTTTCTGGGGCGGGCAGGAGGACTCTGGAAACACCATATATTTT. The chain has TRBV12-3 or TRBV12-4 and TRBJ1-3; a weak D match, TRBD1 (5 bases). The CDR3 is made up of 18 amino acids. The V and J ends lost 3 bases and 0 bases respectively, with 18 bases between them.

This clonotype was observed a few times. J is TRBJ2-7 and V is TRBV20-1; D call uncertain. Trimming stripped 6 bases from V and 1 base from J, with 7 bases between. The CDR3 length is 11 residues. Germline-derived CDR1 and CDR2 are DFQATT and SNEGSKA (reference sequence). This CDR3 is CSAAESYEQYF. The CDR3, as DNA: TGCAGTGCAGCAGAATCCTACGAGCAGTACTTC.

This clonotype was seen repeatedly, ten times or more. The chain recombines TRBV30 with TRBJ1-6, with unresolved D. Germline-derived CDR1 and CDR2 are GTSNPN and SVGIG (reference sequence). Trimming took 2 bases from V and 10 from J, leaving 18 bases between them. The CDR3 runs 15 residues. CDR3: CAWSYDGFTGSPLHF. CDR3 DNA: TGTGCCTGGAGTTACGACGGGTTTACGGGGTCACCCCTCCACTTT. Full variable domain (remainder filled in from reference TRBV30 and TRBJ1-6): SQTIHQWPATLVQPVGSPLSLECTVEGTSNPNLYWYRQAAGRGLQLLFYSVGIGQISSEVPQNLSASRPQDRQFILSSKKLLLSDSGFYLCAWSYDGFTGSPLHFGNGTRLTVT.

The chain recombines TRBV5-1 with TRBJ2-2; D unclear. This CDR3 spans 15 amino acids. V gave up 3 bases and J gave up 5 bases, with 14 bases separating them. Germline-derived CDR1 and CDR2 are SGHRS and YFSETQ. CDR3 in amino acids: CASSSEMTSTGELFF. CDR3 bases: TGCGCCAGCAGCTCCGAAATGACCAGTACCGGGGAGCTGTTTTTT.

This rearrangement joins TRBV7-2 to TRBJ1-6, with D possibly being TRBD1 (6 bases). Germline V lookup: CDR1 SGHTA, CDR2 FQGNSA. Deletions cut 5 bases from V and 2 bases from J, with 10 bases between. CDR3 length: 15 amino acids. The CDR3 nucleotides are TGTGCCAGCAGCACCAGGGACACCTATAATTCACCCCTCCACTTT. The encoded protein is CASSTRDTYNSPLHF. Looking up the rest from reference TRBV7-2 and TRBJ1-6 gives the full variable domain: GAGVSQSPSNKVTEKGKDVELRCDPISGHTALYWYRQSLGQGLEFLIYFQGNSAPDKSGLPSDRFSAERTGGSVSTLTIQRTQQEDSAVYLCASSTRDTYNSPLHFGNGTRLTVT.

This chain uses TRBV7-8 with TRBJ1-3; TRBD1 might be the D (6 bases). The CDR3 runs 16 residues. Per germline, CDR1 SGHVS and CDR2 FQNEAQ. Trimming took off 1 base at V and 4 bases at J, with 14 bases between the two ends. In nucleotides, the CDR3 is TGTGCCAGCAGCTTAGAGTTAGGGGGGAGCGGAAACACCATATATTTT. As protein: CASSLELGGSGNTIYF.

This clonotype occurred a few times. V gene TRBV20-1 combines with J gene TRBJ2-3; 8 bases align to TRBD1. The J segment lost 2 bases and the V segment lost 5 bases, leaving 6 bases of the junction unmatched. CDR3 size: 14 residues. Germline V gene lookup returns CDR1 DFQATT and CDR2 SNEGSKA (reference sequence). The CDR3 DNA sequence: TGCAGTGCTTTTGACAGGGGACACACAGATACGCAGTATTTT. It codes for CSAFDRGHTDTQYF.

This clonotype was found many times. V is TRBV6-1 and J is TRBJ2-3; TRBD1 matches at 9 bases. V gave up 4 bases and J gave up 2 bases; unmatched junction bases: 4. CDR3 size: 15 residues. Germline CDR1 is MNHNS and CDR2 is SASEGT. The DNA of the CDR3 is TGTGCCAGCAGTGGCCGGGACAGGGTCACAGATACGCAGTATTTT. Translation gives CASSGRDRVTDTQYF.

Many counts were recorded for this clonotype. The chain recombines TRBV7-2 with TRBJ2-6, with D unclear. The V gene lost 5 bases and the J gene lost 0 bases, with 11 bases spanning the gap. The CDR3 has 16 residues. Germline assignment: CDR1 SGHTA and CDR2 FQGNSA. CDR3: CASSPPGNSGANVLTF. As DNA, the CDR3 is TGTGCCAGCAGCCCCCCTGGGAACTCTGGGGCCAACGTCCTGACTTTC.

This clonotype was detected many times. The chain recombines TRBV7-2 with TRBJ1-1; TRBD1 might be the D (5 bases). The CDR3 spans 15 residues. Germline-derived CDR1 and CDR2 are SGHTA and FQGNSA. The V gene lost 0 bases and the J gene lost 4 bases, with 12 bases spanning the gap. The CDR3 spells CASSLARGVGTEAFF. CDR3 DNA sequence: TGTGCCAGCAGCTTAGCAAGAGGGGTTGGCACTGAAGCTTTCTTT. Looking up the rest from reference TRBV7-2 and TRBJ1-1 gives the full variable domain: GAGVSQSPSNKVTEKGKDVELRCDPISGHTALYWYRQSLGQGLEFLIYFQGNSAPDKSGLPSDRFSAERTGGSVSTLTIQRTQQEDSAVYLCASSLARGVGTEAFFGQGTRLTVV.

Many counts were recorded for this clonotype. This chain uses TRBV7-2 with TRBJ2-7, with 7 bases lining up with TRBD1. V shed 3 bases and J 9 bases; nucleotides not matched to a gene: 8. The length of the CDR3 is 13 residues. Germline V gene data show CDR1 as SGHTA and CDR2 as FQGNSA. CDR3 amino acids: CASSLEQGSGQYF. The CDR3 region has the DNA TGTGCCAGCAGCTTGGAACAGGGGTCGGGGCAGTACTTC.

This clonotype was seen ten or more times. This sequence joins TRBV6-6 and TRBJ1-6, with D maybe TRBD1 (5 bases). This CDR3 is built from 13 residues. Germline values: CDR1 MNHNY, CDR2 SVGAGI (reference sequence). The V and J ends lost 3 bases and 6 bases respectively, with 6 bases between them. In DNA, the CDR3 is TGTGCCAGCAGTTATGACAGTAATTCACCCCTCCACTTT. Translation gives CASSYDSNSPLHF.

V is TRBV6-2 or TRBV6-3 and J is TRBJ1-2, with 7 bases fitting TRBD1. V lost 5 bases to trimming and J lost 2 bases; unmatched junction nucleotides: 8. Germline CDR1 MNHEY, CDR2 SVGEGT. The CDR3 length is 15 residues. CDR3 sequence reads: CASSPTGTKNYGYTF. The DNA for the CDR3 is TGTGCCAGCAGTCCGACAGGGACCAAGAACTATGGCTACACCTTC.